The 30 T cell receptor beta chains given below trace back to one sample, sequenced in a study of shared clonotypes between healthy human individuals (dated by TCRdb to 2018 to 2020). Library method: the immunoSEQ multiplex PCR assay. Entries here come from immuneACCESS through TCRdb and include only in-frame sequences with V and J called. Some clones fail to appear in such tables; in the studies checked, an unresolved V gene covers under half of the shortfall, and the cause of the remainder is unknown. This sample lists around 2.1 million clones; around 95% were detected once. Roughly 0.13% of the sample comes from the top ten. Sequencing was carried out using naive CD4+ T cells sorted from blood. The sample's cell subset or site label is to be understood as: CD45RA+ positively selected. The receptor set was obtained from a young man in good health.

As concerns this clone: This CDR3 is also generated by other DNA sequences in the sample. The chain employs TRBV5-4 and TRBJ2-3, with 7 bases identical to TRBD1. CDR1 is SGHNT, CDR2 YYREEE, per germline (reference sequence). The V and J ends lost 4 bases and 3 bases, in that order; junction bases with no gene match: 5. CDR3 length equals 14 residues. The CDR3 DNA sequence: TGTGCCAGCAGCCCGGGACAGAGAACAGATACGCAGTATTTT. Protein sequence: CASSPGQRTDTQYF.

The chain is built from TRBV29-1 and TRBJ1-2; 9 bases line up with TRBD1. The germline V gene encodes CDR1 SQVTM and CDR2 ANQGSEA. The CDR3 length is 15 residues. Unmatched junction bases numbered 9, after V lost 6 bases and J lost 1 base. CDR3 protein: CSVGRGQGNNYGYTF. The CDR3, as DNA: TGCAGCGTGGGGAGGGGACAGGGTAATAACTATGGCTACACCTTC.

The CDR3 nucleotides read TGTGCCAGCAGCATTTTGACAGGGGGCTTGGGCTACACCTTC. This encodes CASSILTGGLGYTF. The chain uses TRBV7-2 and TRBJ1-2; 10 positions match TRBD1. The germline V gene encodes CDR1 SGHTA and CDR2 FQGNSA. This CDR3 region has 14 residues. Trimming removed 5 bases from V and 8 bases from J; junction bases left unmatched: 8.

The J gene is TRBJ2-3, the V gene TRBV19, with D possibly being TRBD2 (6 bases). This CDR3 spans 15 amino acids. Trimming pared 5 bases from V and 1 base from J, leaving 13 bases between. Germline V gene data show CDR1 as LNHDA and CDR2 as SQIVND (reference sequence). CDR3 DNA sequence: TGTGCCAGTAGTCGCGGAGTAGCGGGCACAGATACGCAGTATTTT. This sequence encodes CASSRGVAGTDTQYF.

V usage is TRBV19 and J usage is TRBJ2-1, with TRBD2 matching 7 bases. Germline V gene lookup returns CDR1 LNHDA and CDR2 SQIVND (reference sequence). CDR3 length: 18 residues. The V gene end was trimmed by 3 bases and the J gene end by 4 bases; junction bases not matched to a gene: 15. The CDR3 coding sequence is TGTGCCAGTAGTATGGATCAGAGGGACGCTAGCGGTTACAATGAGCAGTTCTTC. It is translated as CASSMDQRDASGYNEQFF.

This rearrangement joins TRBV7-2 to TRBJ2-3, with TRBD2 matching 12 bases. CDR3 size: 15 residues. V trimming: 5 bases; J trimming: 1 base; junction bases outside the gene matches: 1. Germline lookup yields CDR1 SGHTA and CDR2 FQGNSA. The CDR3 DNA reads TGTGCCAGCAGCGCTAGCGGGGGGGGCACAGATACGCAGTATTTT. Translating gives CASSASGGGTDTQYF.

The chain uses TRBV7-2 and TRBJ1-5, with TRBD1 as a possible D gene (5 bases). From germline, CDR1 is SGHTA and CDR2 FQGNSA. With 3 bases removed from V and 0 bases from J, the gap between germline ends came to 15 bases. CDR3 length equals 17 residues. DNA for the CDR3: TGTGCCAGCAGCTTCGGAGGGACGCAGCTTAGCAATCAGCCCCAGCATTTT. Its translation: CASSFGGTQLSNQPQHF.

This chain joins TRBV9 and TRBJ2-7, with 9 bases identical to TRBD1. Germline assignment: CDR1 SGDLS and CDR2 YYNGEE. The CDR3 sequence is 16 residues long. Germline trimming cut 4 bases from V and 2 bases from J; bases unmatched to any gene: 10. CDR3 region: CASSRRPGQGPYEQYF. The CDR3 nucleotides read TGTGCCAGCAGCCGACGCCCGGGACAGGGACCCTACGAGCAGTACTTC.

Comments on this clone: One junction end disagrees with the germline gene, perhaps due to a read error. The CDR3 region is CAGSPQTGLAGEEQFF. Here the CDR3 DNA reads TGTGCCGGCAGCCCACAAACGGGACTAGCGGGAGAAGAGCAGTTCTTC. The V gene is TRBV7-2, the J gene TRBJ2-1; 14 bases agree with TRBD2. The CDR3 has 16 amino acids. The germline V gene has CDR1 SGHTA and CDR2 FQGNSA.

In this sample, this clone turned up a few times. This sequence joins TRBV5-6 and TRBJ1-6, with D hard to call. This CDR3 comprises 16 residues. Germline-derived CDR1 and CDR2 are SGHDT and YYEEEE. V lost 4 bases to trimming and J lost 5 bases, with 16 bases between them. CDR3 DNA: TGTGCCAGCAGCCCGGATTCCGGCAGGCATAATTCACCCCTCCACTTT. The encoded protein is CASSPDSGRHNSPLHF.

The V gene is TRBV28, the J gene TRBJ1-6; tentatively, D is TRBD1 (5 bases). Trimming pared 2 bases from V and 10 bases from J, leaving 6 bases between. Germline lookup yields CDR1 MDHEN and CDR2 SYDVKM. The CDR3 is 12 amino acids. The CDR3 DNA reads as TGTGCCAGCAGTTTACGGGGCTCACCCCTCCACTTT. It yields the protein CASSLRGSPLHF. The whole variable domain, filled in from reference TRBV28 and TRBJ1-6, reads DVKVTQSSRYLVKRTGEKVFLECVQDMDHENMFWYRQDPGLGLRLIYFSYDVKMKEKGDIPEGYSVSREKKERFSLILESASTNQTSMYLCASSLRGSPLHFGNGTRLTVT.

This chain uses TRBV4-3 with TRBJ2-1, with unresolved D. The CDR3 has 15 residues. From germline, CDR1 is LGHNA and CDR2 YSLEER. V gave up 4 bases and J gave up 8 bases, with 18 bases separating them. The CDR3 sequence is CASSLEVGSLDEQFF. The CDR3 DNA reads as TGCGCCAGCAGCCTGGAAGTTGGTAGTCTCGATGAGCAGTTCTTC.

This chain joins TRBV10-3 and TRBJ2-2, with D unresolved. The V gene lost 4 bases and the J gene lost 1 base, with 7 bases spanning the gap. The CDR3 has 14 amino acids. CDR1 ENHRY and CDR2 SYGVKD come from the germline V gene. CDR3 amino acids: CAISGSLNTGELFF. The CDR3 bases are TGTGCCATCAGTGGGTCCTTGAACACCGGGGAGCTGTTTTTT.

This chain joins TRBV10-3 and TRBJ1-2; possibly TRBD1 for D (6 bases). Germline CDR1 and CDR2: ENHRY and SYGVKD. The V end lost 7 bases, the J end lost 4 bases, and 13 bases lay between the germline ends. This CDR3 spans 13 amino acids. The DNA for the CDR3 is TGTGCCATCAATGCTCAGGGGACCTATGGCTACACCTTC. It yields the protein CAINAQGTYGYTF.

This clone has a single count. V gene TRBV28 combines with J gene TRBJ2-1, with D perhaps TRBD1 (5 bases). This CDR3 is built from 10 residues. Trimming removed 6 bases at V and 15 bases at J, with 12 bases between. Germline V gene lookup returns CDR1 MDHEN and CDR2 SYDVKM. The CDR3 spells CASSRDSLFF. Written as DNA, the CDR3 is TGTGCCAGCAGCAGGGATTCTTTGTTCTTC.

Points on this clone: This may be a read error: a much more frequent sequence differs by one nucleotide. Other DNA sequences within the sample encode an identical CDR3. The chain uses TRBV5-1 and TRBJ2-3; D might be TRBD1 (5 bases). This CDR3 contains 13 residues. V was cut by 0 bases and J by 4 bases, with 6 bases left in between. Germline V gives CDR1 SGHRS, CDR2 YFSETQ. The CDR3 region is CASSLGGSDTQYF. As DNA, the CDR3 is TGCGCCAGCAGCTTGGGGGGCTCAGATACGCAGTATTTT.

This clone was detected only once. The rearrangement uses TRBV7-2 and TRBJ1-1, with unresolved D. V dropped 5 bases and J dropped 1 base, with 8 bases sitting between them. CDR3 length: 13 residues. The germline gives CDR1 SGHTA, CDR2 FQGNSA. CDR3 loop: CASSPAPNTEAFF. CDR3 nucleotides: TGTGCCAGCAGCCCAGCTCCGAACACTGAAGCTTTCTTT.

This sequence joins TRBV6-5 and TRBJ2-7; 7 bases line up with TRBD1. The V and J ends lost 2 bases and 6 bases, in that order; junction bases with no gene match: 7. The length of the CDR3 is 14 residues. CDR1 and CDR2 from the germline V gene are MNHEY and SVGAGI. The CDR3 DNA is TGTGCCAGCAGTTACATCCTGGACAGGTCCGAGCAGTACTTC. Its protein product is CASSYILDRSEQYF.

The CDR3 sequence is CASRTYEQFF. Written as DNA, the CDR3 is TGCGCCAGCAGAACGTATGAGCAGTTCTTC. The chain carries TRBV23-1 and TRBJ2-1, with D unclear. TRBV23-1 is an ORF, and what it does is uncertain. Deletions cut 6 bases from V and 8 bases from J, with 5 bases between. There are 10 residues in the CDR3.

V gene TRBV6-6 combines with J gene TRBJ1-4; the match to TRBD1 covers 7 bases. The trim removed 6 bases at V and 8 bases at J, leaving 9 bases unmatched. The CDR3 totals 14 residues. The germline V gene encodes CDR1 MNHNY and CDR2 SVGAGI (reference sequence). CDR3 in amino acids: CASRPGTVGEKLFF. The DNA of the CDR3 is TGTGCCAGCAGGCCCGGGACAGTCGGAGAAAAACTGTTTTTT.

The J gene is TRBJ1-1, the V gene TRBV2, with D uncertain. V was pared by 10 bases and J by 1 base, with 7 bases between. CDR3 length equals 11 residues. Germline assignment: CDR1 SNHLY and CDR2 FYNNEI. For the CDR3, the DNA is TGTGCCACGGTCGAGAACACTGAAGCTTTCTTT. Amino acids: CATVENTEAFF.

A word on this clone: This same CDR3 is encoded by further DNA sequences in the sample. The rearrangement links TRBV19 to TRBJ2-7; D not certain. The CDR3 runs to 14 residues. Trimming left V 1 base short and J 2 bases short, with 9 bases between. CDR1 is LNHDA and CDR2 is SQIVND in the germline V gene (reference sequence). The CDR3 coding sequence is TGTGCCAGTAGTATAGGAACTGGAACCTACGAGCAGTACTTC. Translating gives CASSIGTGTYEQYF.

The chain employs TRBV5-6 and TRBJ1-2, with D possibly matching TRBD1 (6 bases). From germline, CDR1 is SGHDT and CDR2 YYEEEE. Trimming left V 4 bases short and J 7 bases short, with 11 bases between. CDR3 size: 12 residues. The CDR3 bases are TGTGCCAGCAGCCTACGGACAGTTGGCTACACCTTC. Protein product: CASSLRTVGYTF.

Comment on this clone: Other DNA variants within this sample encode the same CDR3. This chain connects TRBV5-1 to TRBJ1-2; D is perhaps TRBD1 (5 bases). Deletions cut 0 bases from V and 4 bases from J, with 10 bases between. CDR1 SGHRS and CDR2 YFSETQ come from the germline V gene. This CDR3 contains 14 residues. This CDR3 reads CASSLEGIGYGYTF. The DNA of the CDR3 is TGCGCCAGCAGCTTGGAGGGGATCGGCTATGGCTACACCTTC. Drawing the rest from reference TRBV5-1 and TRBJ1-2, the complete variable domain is KAGVTQTPRYLIKTRGQQVTLSCSPISGHRSVSWYQQTPGQGLQFLFEYFSETQRNKGNFPGRFSGRQFSNSRSEMNVSTLELGDSALYLCASSLEGIGYGYTFGSGTRLTVV.

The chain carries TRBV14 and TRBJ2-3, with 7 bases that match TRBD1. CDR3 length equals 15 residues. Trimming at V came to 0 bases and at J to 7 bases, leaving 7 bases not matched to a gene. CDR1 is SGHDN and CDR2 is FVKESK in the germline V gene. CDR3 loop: CASSQETGATYTQYF. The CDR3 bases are TGTGCCAGCAGCCAAGAAACAGGGGCTACGTATACGCAGTATTTT.

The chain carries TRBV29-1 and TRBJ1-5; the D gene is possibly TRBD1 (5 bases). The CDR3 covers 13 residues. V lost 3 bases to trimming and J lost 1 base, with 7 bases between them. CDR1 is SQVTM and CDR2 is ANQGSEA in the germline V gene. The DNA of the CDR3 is TGCAGCGTTGAGGCAGGGAGCAATCAGCCCCAGCATTTT. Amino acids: CSVEAGSNQPQHF.

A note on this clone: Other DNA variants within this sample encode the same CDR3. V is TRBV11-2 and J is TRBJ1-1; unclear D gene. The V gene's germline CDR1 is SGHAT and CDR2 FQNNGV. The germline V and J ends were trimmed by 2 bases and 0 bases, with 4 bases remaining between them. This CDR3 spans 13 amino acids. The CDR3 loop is CASSLLLNTEAFF. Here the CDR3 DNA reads TGTGCCAGCAGCTTACTGTTGAACACTGAAGCTTTCTTT.

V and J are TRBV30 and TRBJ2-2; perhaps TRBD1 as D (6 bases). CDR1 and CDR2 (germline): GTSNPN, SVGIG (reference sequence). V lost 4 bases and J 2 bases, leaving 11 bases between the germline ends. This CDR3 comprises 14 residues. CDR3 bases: TGTGCCTGGAACCGGGACATAAACACCGGGGAGCTGTTTTTT. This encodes CAWNRDINTGELFF.

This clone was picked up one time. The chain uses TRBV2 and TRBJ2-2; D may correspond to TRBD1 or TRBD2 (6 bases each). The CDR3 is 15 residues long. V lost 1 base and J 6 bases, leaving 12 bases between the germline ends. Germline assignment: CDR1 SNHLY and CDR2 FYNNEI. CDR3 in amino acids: CASSEVQGRSGELFF. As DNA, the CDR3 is TGTGCCAGCAGTGAAGTCCAGGGGAGGTCCGGGGAGCTGTTTTTT.

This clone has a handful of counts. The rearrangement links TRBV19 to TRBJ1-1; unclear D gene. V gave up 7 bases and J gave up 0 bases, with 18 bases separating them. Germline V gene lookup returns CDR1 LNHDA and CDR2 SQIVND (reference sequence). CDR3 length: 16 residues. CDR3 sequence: CASTSPRVMVNTEAFF. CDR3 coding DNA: TGTGCCAGTACCTCGCCTCGGGTCATGGTGAACACTGAAGCTTTCTTT.